This T cell receptor (beta chain) was observed in a study of response to subunit inactivated influenza vaccine. Each CDR3 protein gets one entry after TCRdb re-called the RT-PCR reads with MiXCR. This table has around 480,000 distinct CDR3 sequences, approximately 15% appearing once. From germline, CDR1 is MNHEY and CDR2 SMNVEV (reference sequence). V lost 7 bases, J lost 3 bases, and 6 bases stayed unmatched. This CDR3 spans 13 amino acids. Sequenced here: CD4+ T cells sorted from PBMCs, sampled less than 25 months after vaccination. This chain connects TRBV27 to TRBJ2-7, with 7 bases fitting TRBD2. The TCR sequence derives from a man aged 45 to 75 who received an inactivated influenza vaccine. Written as DNA, the CDR3 is TGTGCCAGCACCACGGGCGGGGGCTACGAGCAGTACTTC. The encoded protein is CASTTGGGYEQYF.